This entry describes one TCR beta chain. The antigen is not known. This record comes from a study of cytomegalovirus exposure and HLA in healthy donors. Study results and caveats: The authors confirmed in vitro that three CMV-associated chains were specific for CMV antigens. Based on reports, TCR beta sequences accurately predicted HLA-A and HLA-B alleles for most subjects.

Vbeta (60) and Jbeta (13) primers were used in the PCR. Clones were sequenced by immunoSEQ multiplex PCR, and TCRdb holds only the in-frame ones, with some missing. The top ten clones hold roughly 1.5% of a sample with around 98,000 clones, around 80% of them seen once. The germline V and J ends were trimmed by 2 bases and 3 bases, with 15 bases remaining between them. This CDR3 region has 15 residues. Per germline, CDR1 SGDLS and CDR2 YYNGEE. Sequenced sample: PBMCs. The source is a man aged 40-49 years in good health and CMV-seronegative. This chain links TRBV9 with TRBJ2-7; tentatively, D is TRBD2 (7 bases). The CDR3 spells CASSVSGGDYYEQYF. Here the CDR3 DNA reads TGTGCCAGCAGCGTGTCGGGGGGCGACTACTACGAGCAGTACTTC.